The following is a TCR beta chain sequence with its context. TCRdb's copy holds only in-frame clones and misses some; the assay was immunoSEQ multiplex PCR. This sample has about 150,000 clones, with roughly 87% found just once. These data belong to a study of blood T cell repertoires in COVID-19. V was pared by 4 bases and J by 0 bases, with 0 bases of the junction left unmatched. The V gene's germline CDR1 is MGHRA and CDR2 YSYEKL. The CDR3 runs to 14 residues. The cohort comprised adults aged 18 to 89 years residing in under 30 US areas. This receptor was identified in a woman aged 40 to 50 who had been exposed to COVID-19. The sample comprised PBMCs or T cells enriched from blood (not recorded which). This chain joins TRBV4-1 and TRBJ1-3; 7 positions agree with TRBD1. CDR3 coding DNA: TGCGCCAGCAGCCCAGGGGGCTCTGGAAACACCATATATTTT. Translation: CASSPGGSGNTIYF.